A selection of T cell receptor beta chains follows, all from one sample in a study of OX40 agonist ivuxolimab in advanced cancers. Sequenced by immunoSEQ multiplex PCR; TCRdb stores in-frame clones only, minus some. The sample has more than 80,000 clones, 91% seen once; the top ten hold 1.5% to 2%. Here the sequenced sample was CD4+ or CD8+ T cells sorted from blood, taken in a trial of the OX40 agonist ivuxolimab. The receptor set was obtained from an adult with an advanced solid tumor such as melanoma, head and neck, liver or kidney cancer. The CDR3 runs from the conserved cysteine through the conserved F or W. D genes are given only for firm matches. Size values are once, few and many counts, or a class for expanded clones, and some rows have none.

CDR3 protein: CASSPRATKTGSQETQYF
CDR3 DNA: TGTGCCAGCTCACCACGAGCAACGAAGACAGGGAGCCAAGAGACCCAGTACTTC
D gene: TRBD1
clone size: -
V gene: TRBV18
J gene: TRBJ2-5

CDR3 protein: CASSRSTSGSYNEQFF
CDR3 DNA: TGCGCCAGCAGCCGCTCGACTAGCGGTTCCTACAATGAGCAGTTCTTC
D gene: TRBD2
clone size: -
V gene: TRBV4-3
J gene: TRBJ2-1

CDR3 protein: CASSFTRDTGEQFF
CDR3 DNA: TGTGCCAGCAGTTTCACACGGGACACTGGTGAGCAGTTCTTC
D gene: -
clone size: once
V gene: TRBV27
J gene: TRBJ2-1

CDR3 protein: CASSFQGVGSNYGYTF
CDR3 DNA: TGTGCCAGCAGTTTTCAGGGGGTAGGGTCTAACTATGGCTACACCTTC
D gene: TRBD1
clone size: few
V gene: TRBV28
J gene: TRBJ1-2

CDR3 protein: CASSFATGGPYEQYF
CDR3 DNA: TGTGCCAGCAGCTTTGCGACAGGGGGCCCCTACGAGCAGTACTTC
D gene: -
clone size: -
V gene: TRBV12-1
J gene: TRBJ2-7

CDR3 protein: CASSPPRDNEQFF
CDR3 DNA: TGTGCCAGCAGTCCCCCCAGGGACAATGAGCAGTTCTTC
D gene: -
clone size: -
V gene: TRBV28
J gene: TRBJ2-1

CDR3 protein: CASSLQGNYGYTF
CDR3 DNA: TGTGCCAGCAGCTTACAGGGGAACTATGGCTACACCTTC
D gene: -
clone size: -
V gene: TRBV11-2
J gene: TRBJ1-2

CDR3 protein: CASSLRRGITEAFF
CDR3 DNA: TGTGCCAGCAGTTTAAGGCGCGGGATCACTGAAGCTTTCTTT
D gene: -
clone size: -
V gene: TRBV28
J gene: TRBJ1-1

CDR3 protein: CASSLRGEHEQYF
CDR3 DNA: TGTGCCAGCAGTTTACGGGGAGAACACGAGCAGTACTTC
D gene: -
clone size: -
V gene: TRBV28
J gene: TRBJ2-7

CDR3 protein: CASSLGQNYGYTF
CDR3 DNA: TGTGCCAGCTCATTGGGGCAGAACTATGGCTACACCTTC
D gene: -
clone size: -
V gene: TRBV18
J gene: TRBJ1-2

CDR3 protein: CASSDQASGNEQFF
CDR3 DNA: TGTGCCAGCAGTGACCAAGCTTCCGGCAATGAGCAGTTCTTC
D gene: -
clone size: -
V gene: TRBV6-4
J gene: TRBJ2-1

CDR3 protein: CASSPAGGQFF
CDR3 DNA: TGTGCCAGCAGCCCTGCGGGAGGGCAGTTCTTC
D gene: TRBD2
clone size: -
V gene: TRBV7-9
J gene: TRBJ2-1

CDR3 protein: CASRGTAGNQPQHF
CDR3 DNA: TGTGCCAGCAGGGGGACCGCCGGCAATCAGCCCCAGCATTTT
D gene: -
clone size: -
V gene: TRBV5-8
J gene: TRBJ1-5

CDR3 protein: CAISGGGLGYTF
CDR3 DNA: TGTGCCATCAGTGGGGGCGGCCTGGGCTACACCTTC
D gene: -
clone size: once
V gene: TRBV10-3
J gene: TRBJ1-2

CDR3 protein: CASSLAGSGTDTQYF
CDR3 DNA: TGCGCCAGCAGCCTAGCGGGATCCGGCACAGATACGCAGTATTTT
D gene: TRBD2
clone size: -
V gene: TRBV4-3
J gene: TRBJ2-3

CDR3 protein: CASSHRVGNQPQHF
CDR3 DNA: TGTGCCAGCAGCCACAGAGTTGGCAATCAGCCCCAGCATTTT
D gene: -
clone size: -
V gene: TRBV5-8
J gene: TRBJ1-5